Included here is one TCR beta chain sequence, with context. V was cut by 2 bases and J by 4 bases, with 11 bases left in between. The CDR3 has 15 amino acids. Germline-derived CDR1 and CDR2 are SNHLY and FYNNEI. The sample belongs to a study of blood T cell repertoires in COVID-19. Study overall: The cDNA or gDNA used as material had been derived from T cells, B-cell-depleted T cells, or PBMCs.

Sequencing was performed with immunoSEQ multiplex PCR; in TCRdb, only in-frame clones are kept and a portion is missing. In the table there are approximately 280,000 clones, roughly 90% of which are singletons. Sequencing used peripheral blood. The source of this sequence is a middle-aged man with acute or convalescent COVID-19. The J gene is TRBJ2-2, the V gene TRBV2, with a tentative D call TRBD1 (6 bases). CDR3 in DNA: TGTGCCAGCAGTGAATGGACAGATGGCACCGGGGAGCTGTTTTTT. Translating gives CASSEWTDGTGELFF.